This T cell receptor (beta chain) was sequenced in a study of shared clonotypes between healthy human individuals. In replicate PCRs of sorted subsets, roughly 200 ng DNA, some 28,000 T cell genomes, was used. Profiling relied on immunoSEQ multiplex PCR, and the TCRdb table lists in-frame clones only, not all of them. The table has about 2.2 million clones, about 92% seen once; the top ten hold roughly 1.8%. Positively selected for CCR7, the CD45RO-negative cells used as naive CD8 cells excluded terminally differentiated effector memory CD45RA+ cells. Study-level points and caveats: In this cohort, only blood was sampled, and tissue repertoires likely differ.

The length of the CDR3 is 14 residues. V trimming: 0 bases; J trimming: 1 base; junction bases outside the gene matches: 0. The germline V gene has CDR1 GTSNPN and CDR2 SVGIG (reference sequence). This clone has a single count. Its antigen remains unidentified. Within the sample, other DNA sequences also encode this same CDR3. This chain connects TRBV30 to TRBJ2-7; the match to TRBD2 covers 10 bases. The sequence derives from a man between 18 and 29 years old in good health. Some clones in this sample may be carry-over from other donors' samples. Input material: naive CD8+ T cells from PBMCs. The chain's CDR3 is CAWSVAGGSYEQYF. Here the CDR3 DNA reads TGTGCCTGGAGTGTAGCGGGAGGGTCCTACGAGCAGTACTTC.